This T cell receptor (beta chain) was captured by sequencing in a study of T-cell reconstitution after alpha-beta-depleted transplantation in children. About this clonotype: Its antigen is currently unknown.

Overall study findings and caveats: Newly made T cells mostly supplied T-cell counts and diversity one year after transplant. Where alpha-beta T cells came from about two months after transplant was reportedly several hundred expanded graft clones.

Unique molecular identifiers were incorporated when the TCRbeta library was constructed. TCRdb passed the PCR reads through MiXCR, listing each CDR3 protein once. The sample has some 830,000 distinct CDR3 sequences; less than 20% are singletons. This clonotype was sampled from a male patient younger than 18 who had a stem cell transplant for acute lymphoblastic leukemia, so the T cells may come from the graft donor. The source was PBMCs, mostly from graft donor cells, collected 360 days after TCRalphabeta/CD19-depleted stem cell transplant.

CDR3: CASSKERGLNTGELFF. The CDR3 nucleotides read TGTGCCAGCAGCAAAGAAAGGGGTTTGAACACCGGGGAGCTGTTTTTT. The chain employs TRBV21-1 and TRBJ2-2; no check of the table's D call, TRBD1, against the DNA was made. TRBV21-1 is flagged as a pseudogene. There are 16 residues in the CDR3.